Listed here are 12 T cell receptor beta chains from one sample, sequenced in a study of control samples from healthy donors and cancer patients. The protocol was immunoSEQ multiplex PCR, while the TCRdb copy is restricted to in-frame clones and leaves out a portion. The sample yields some 90,000 clones, approximately 91% seen once. Sample: blood. These receptors all stem from a woman between 55 and 75 years old in good health.

CDR3 sequence reads: CASSDPGGGYNEQFF. In DNA form, the CDR3 reads TGTGCCAGCAGTGATCCCGGGGGCGGTTACAATGAGCAGTTCTTC. The chain uses TRBV25-1 and TRBJ2-1, with D perhaps matching TRBD1 or TRBD2 (6 bases each). The length of the CDR3 is 15 residues. The V end was cut by 3 bases, the J end by 4 bases, with 13 bases between. Germline assignment: CDR1 MGHDK and CDR2 SYGVNS.

The V gene is TRBV3-1 (or the pseudogene TRBV3-2), the J gene TRBJ2-3; 9 nucleotides match TRBD1. V gave up 5 bases and J gave up 4 bases; unmatched junction bases: 10. The CDR3 is made up of 16 amino acids. The V gene's germline CDR1 is LGHDT and CDR2 YNNKEL (reference sequence). The CDR3 DNA reads as TGTGCCAGCAGCAGACCCGGGACAGGGTCCCCAGATACGCAGTATTTT. Amino acids: CASSRPGTGSPDTQYF.

The V gene is TRBV4-1, the J gene TRBJ2-5, with D unclear. This CDR3 spans 13 amino acids. Germline assignment: CDR1 MGHRA and CDR2 YSYEKL. Trimming stripped 0 bases from V and 5 bases from J, with 7 bases between. In DNA, the CDR3 is TGCGCCAGCAGCCAAGAGTCTGGTGAGACCCAGTACTTC. Amino acids: CASSQESGETQYF.

The chain is built from TRBV6-6 and TRBJ2-3; unclear D gene. This CDR3 contains 15 residues. Germline V gene data show CDR1 as MNHNY and CDR2 as SVGAGI (reference sequence). Deletions cut 4 bases from V and 6 bases from J, with 17 bases between. The CDR3 is CASSSRARSPDTQYF. CDR3 DNA sequence: TGTGCCAGCAGTTCCCGCGCCCGGTCCCCCGATACGCAGTATTTT.

The chain uses TRBV19 and TRBJ1-6; a possible D gene is TRBD1 (5 bases). The germline V and J ends were trimmed by 5 bases and 9 bases, with 14 bases remaining between them. Per germline, CDR1 LNHDA and CDR2 SQIVND (reference sequence). The CDR3 totals 14 residues. The CDR3, as DNA: TGTGCCAGTAGTCCGAGGGGTTCTGCTTCACCCCTCCACTTT. Its protein is CASSPRGSASPLHF. The full variable domain, with the rest looked up from reference TRBV19 and TRBJ1-6, is DGGITQSPKYLFRKEGQNVTLSCEQNLNHDAMYWYRQDPGQGLRLIYYSQIVNDFQKGDIAEGYSVSREKKESFPLTVTSAQKNPTAFYLCASSPRGSASPLHFGNGTRLTVT.

The chain is built from TRBV7-2 and TRBJ1-1; D might be TRBD1 (6 bases). The V end lost 5 bases, the J end lost 1 base, and 17 bases lay between the germline ends. The V gene's germline CDR1 is SGHTA and CDR2 FQGNSA. CDR3 length: 16 residues. The CDR3 here is CASSRTGTQANTEAFF. For the CDR3, the DNA is TGTGCCAGCAGCAGGACCGGGACACAAGCGAACACTGAAGCTTTCTTT.

This chain connects TRBV18 to TRBJ1-2, with D perhaps matching TRBD1 (6 bases). With 6 bases removed from V and 2 bases from J, the gap between germline ends came to 10 bases. CDR1 is KGHSH and CDR2 is LQKENI in the germline V gene. The CDR3 contains 13 residues. The CDR3 reads CASSEDRNYGYTF. The CDR3 DNA reads as TGTGCCAGCTCCGAGGACAGAAACTATGGCTACACCTTC.

V usage is TRBV6-2 or TRBV6-3 and J usage is TRBJ1-1; possibly TRBD1 for D (6 bases). V was shortened by 4 bases and J by 4 bases, with 13 bases between the two germline ends. Germline V lookup: CDR1 MNHEY, CDR2 SVGEGT. This CDR3 has 14 amino acids. The DNA of the CDR3 is TGTGCCAGCAGTTTACAGGGAGGGGGCACTGAAGCTTTCTTT. Protein: CASSLQGGGTEAFF.

The chain recombines TRBV7-9 with TRBJ1-1; D gene uncertain. Germline V CDR1 and CDR2: SEHNR, FQNEAQ (reference sequence). V was pared by 3 bases and J by 10 bases, with 12 bases between. The CDR3 has 12 residues. The CDR3 loop is CASSLAHLGAFF. CDR3 nucleotide sequence: TGTGCCAGCAGCTTGGCGCATCTTGGAGCTTTCTTT.

This clone showed up just once. V gene TRBV5-4 combines with J gene TRBJ2-2, with a weak D call TRBD2 (5 bases). V was clipped by 0 bases and J by 6 bases, with 9 bases between them. The CDR3 length is 14 residues. Germline CDR1 and CDR2: SGHNT and YYREEE (reference sequence). CDR3 DNA sequence: TGTGCCAGCAGCTTGGCACTAGTCCCCGGGGAGCTGTTTTTT. Translation gives CASSLALVPGELFF.

The CDR3 nucleotides are TGTGCCAGCAGCTTAGGGGCTTACTCTGGAAACACCATATATTTT. Residues: CASSLGAYSGNTIYF. This sequence joins TRBV7-9 and TRBJ1-3, with D unresolved. Germline V gives CDR1 SEHNR, CDR2 FQNEAQ (reference sequence). This CDR3 contains 15 residues. Trimming took off 1 base at V and 0 bases at J, with 7 bases between the two ends.

The chain employs TRBV11-3 and TRBJ2-5; 11 bases match TRBD1. J lost 2 bases, V lost 5 bases, and 4 bases had no gene match. The germline gives CDR1 SGHNT, CDR2 YENEEA. The CDR3 length is 15 residues. The CDR3 nucleotides read TGTGCCAGCAGCGGACAGGGGGCAGGTCAAGAGACCCAGTACTTC. Encoded protein: CASSGQGAGQETQYF.